The source of this T cell receptor beta chain is a study of CD8+ T cells in alopecia areata. This CDR3 has 17 residues. Germline loops: CDR1 MGHRA, CDR2 YSYEKL. V was shortened by 4 bases and J by 0 bases, with 16 bases between the two germline ends. Documented treatment: oral pan-JAK inhibitor, 5-10 mg twice daily. In each case, RNA was isolated and then reverse transcribed into cDNA as the sequencing template. Clones were sequenced by immunoSEQ multiplex PCR, and TCRdb holds only the in-frame ones, with some missing. The table has about 180,000 clones, roughly 63% seen once. This clone was recorded only once.

The V call is TRBV4-1, the J call TRBJ2-4; D possibly uses TRBD1 or TRBD2 (6 bases each). The clonotype was recovered from a human donor with alopecia areata. Sequences were derived from CD4+ T cells sorted from blood, sampled at roughly week 55, from a patient treated with tofacitinib. CDR3 nucleotides: TGCGCCAGCAGCCTCTCGGGGGACACCTTAGCCAAAAACATTCAGTACTTC. Its translation: CASSLSGDTLAKNIQYF.